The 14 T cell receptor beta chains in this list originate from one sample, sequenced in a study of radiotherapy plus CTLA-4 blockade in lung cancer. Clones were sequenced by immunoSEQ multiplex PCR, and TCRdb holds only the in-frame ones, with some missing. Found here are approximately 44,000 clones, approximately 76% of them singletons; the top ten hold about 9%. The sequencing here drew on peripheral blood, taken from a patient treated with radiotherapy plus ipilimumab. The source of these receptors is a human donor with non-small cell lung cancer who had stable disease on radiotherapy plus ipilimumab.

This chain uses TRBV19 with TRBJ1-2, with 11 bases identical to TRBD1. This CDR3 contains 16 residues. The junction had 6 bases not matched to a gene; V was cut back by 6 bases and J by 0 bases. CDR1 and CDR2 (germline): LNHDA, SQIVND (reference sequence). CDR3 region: CASRIGQGASNYGYTF. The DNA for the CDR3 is TGTGCCAGTAGAATCGGACAGGGGGCTTCTAACTATGGCTACACCTTC.

The chain's CDR3 is CASSPDRISGYGYTF. CDR3 DNA: TGTGCCAGCAGCCCTGACAGAATCTCGGGCTATGGCTACACCTTC. The J gene is TRBJ1-2, the V gene TRBV11-2, with TRBD1 as a possible D gene (5 bases). CDR3 length: 15 amino acids. Germline V gives CDR1 SGHAT, CDR2 FQNNGV. The V and J ends lost 5 bases and 4 bases respectively, with 17 bases between them.

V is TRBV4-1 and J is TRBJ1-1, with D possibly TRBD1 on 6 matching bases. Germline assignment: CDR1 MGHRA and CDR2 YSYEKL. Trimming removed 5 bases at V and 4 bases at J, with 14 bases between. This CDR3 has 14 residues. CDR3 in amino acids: CASSARQGSTEAFF. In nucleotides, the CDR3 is TGCGCCAGCAGCGCCCGGCAGGGGAGCACTGAAGCTTTCTTT.

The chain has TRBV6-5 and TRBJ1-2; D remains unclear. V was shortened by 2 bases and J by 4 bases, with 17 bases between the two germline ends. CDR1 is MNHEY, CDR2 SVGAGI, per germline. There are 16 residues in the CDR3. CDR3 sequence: CASSYTQTELGYGYTF. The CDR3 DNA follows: TGTGCCAGCAGTTACACCCAAACCGAACTGGGCTATGGCTACACCTTC.

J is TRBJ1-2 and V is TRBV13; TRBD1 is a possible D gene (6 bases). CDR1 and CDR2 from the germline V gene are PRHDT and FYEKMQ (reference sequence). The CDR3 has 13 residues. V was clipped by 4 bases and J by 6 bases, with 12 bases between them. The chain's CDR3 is CASSYRAGDGYTF. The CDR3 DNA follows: TGTGCCAGCAGCTACAGGGCTGGAGATGGCTACACCTTC.

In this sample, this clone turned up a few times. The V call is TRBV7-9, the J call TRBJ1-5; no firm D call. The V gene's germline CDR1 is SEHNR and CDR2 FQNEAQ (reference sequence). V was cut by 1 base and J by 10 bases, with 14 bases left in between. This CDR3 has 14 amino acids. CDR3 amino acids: CASSLGQRVSPQHF. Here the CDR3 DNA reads TGTGCCAGCAGCTTAGGGCAAAGGGTAAGTCCCCAGCATTTT.

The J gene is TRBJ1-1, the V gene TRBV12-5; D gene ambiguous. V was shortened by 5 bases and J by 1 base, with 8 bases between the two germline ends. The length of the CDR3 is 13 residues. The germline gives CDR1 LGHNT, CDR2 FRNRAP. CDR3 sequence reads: CASGNTGNTEAFF. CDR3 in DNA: TGTGCTAGTGGTAATACGGGGAACACTGAAGCTTTCTTT.

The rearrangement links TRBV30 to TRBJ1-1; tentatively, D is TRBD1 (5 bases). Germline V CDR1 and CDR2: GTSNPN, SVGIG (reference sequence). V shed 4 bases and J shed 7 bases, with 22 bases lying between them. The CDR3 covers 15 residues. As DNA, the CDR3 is TGTGCCTGGATCCCGAAGGGGAGGGGAGCGAATGAAGCTTTCTTT. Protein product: CAWIPKGRGANEAFF.

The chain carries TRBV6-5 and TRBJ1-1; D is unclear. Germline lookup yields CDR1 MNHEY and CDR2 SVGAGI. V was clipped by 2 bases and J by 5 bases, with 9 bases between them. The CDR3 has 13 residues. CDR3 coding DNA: TGTGCCAGCAGTTACACAAGACGGACTGAAGCTTTCTTT. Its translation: CASSYTRRTEAFF.

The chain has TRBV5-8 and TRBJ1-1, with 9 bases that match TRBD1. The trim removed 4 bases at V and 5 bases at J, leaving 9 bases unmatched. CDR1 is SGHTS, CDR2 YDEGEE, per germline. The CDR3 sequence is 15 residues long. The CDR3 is CASSLTGGARTEAFF. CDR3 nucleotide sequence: TGTGCCAGCAGCCTTACAGGGGGCGCGAGGACTGAAGCTTTCTTT.

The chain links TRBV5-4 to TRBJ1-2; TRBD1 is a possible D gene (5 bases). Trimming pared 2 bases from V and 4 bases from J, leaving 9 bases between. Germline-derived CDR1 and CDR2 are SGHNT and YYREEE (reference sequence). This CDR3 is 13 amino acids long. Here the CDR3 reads CASSFFRAYGYTF. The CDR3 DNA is TGTGCCAGCAGCTTCTTCAGGGCCTATGGCTACACCTTC.

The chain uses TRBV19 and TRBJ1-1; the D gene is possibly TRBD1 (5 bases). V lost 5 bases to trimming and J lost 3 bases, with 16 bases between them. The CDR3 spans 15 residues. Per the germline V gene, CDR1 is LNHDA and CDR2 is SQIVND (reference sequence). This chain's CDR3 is CASSPIPGSHTEAFF. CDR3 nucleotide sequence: TGTGCCAGTAGTCCGATCCCAGGGTCCCACACTGAAGCTTTCTTT.

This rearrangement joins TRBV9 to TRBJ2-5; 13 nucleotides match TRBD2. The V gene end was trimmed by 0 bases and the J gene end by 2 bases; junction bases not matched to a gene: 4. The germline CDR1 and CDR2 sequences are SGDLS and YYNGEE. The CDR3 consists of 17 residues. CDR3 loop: CASSVATTSGGQETQYF. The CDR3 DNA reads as TGTGCCAGCAGCGTAGCTACGACTAGCGGGGGGCAAGAGACCCAGTACTTC.

The CDR3 sequence: CASTRGGTGELFF. In DNA form, the CDR3 reads TGTGCCAGCACCCGGGGAGGCACCGGGGAGCTGTTTTTT. This sequence joins TRBV2 and TRBJ2-2, with D tentatively TRBD2 (6 bases). CDR1 and CDR2 from the germline V gene are SNHLY and FYNNEI. The CDR3 consists of 13 residues. V lost 7 bases to trimming and J lost 4 bases, with 10 bases between them.